This paragraph reports one T cell receptor beta chain. Its matching antigen is unknown. This entry belongs to a study of post-analysis software for immune sequencing data. The TCR beta cDNA libraries contained unique molecular identifiers. TCRdb used MiXCR to reprocess the PCR reads, holding one entry per CDR3 protein. The sample holds 350,000 to 500,000 distinct CDR3 sequences, roughly 38% seen once. Germline V gene data show CDR1 as KGHSH and CDR2 as LQKENI. The CDR3 has 14 residues. The ends were cut back, 5 bases at V and 5 bases at J, with 15 bases in the middle. Points from the study as a whole: Higher frequency in patients than in controls was seen for roughly five TRBV segments, with TRBV5-6, TRBV5-1 and TRBV20-1 among them.

The clonotype originates from a girl aged 2 to 9 with multiple sclerosis. Sequenced material: blood. The rearrangement joins TRBV18 to TRBJ1-2, with D possibly TRBD1 on 5 matching bases. CDR3 in DNA: TGTGCCAGCTCAAGCACCCGGGACGGGTATGGCTACACCTTC. This sequence encodes CASSSTRDGYGYTF.